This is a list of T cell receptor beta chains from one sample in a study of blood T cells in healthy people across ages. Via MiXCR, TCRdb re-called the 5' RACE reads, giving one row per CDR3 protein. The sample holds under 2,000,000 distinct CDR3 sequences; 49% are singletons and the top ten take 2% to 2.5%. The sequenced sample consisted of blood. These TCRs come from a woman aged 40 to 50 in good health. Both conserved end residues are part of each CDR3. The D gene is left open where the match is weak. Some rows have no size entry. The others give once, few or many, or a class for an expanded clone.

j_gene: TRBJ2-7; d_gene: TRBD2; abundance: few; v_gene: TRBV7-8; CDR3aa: CASSLASSGGLPYEQYF; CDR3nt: TGTGCCAGCAGCTTGGCCTCTAGCGGGGGGTTACCCTACGAGCAGTACTTC
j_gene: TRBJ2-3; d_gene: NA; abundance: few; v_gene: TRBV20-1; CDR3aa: CSALDDSRSLADTQYF; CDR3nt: TGCAGTGCCCTTGATGACTCCCGGTCCCTCGCAGATACGCAGTATTTT
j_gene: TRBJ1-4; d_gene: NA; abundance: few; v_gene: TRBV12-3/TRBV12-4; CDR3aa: CASSFSDEKLFF; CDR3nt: TGTGCCAGCAGTTTCTCCGATGAAAAACTGTTTTTT
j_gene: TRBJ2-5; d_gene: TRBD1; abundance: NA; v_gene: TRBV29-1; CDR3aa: CSVDGDRGLGETQYF; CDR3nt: TGCAGCGTTGATGGTGACAGGGGGCTCGGGGAGACCCAGTACTTC
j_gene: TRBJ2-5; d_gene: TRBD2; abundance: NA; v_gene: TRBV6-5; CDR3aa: CASSYGGLAGKKETQYF; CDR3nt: TGTGCCAGCAGTTATGGGGGACTAGCGGGCAAAAAGGAGACCCAGTACTTC
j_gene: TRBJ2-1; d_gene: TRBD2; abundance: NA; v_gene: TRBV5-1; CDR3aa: CASSKDRASGTSGGIVYQETQFF; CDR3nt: TGCGCCAGCAGCAAAGACAGGGCCTCCGGGACTAGCGGGGGAATCGTCTATCAAGAGACCCAGTTCTTC
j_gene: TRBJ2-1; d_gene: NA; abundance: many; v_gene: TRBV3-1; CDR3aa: CASSQWGSRHNEQFF; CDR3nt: TGTGCCAGCAGCCAATGGGGCAGCCGGCACAATGAGCAGTTCTTC
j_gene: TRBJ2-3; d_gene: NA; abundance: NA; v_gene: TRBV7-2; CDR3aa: CASSSYSPRGTDTQYF; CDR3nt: TGTGCCAGCAGCTCGTACTCTCCACGGGGCACAGATACGCAGTATTTT
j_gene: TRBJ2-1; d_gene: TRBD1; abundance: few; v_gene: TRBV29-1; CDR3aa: CSAVARDRGLAEQFF; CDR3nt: TGCAGCGCGGTCGCCCGGGACAGGGGTCTTGCTGAGCAGTTCTTC
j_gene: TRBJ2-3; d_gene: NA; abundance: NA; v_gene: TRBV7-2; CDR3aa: CANTRAGHHTDTQYF; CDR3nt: TGTGCCAACACTCGGGCGGGGCACCACACAGATACGCAGTATTTT
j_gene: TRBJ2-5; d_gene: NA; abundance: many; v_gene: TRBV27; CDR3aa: CASSSQAGVKTQYF; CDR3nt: TGTGCCAGCAGTTCCCAAGCAGGGGTCAAGACCCAGTACTTC
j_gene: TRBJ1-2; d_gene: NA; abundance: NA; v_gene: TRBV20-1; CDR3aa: CSAGSPSGYTF; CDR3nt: TGCAGTGCCGGGAGTCCGTCTGGCTACACCTTC
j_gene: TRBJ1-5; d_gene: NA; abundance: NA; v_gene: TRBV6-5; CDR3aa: CASSQTAAQPQHF; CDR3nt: TGTGCCAGCAGCCAGACAGCGGCGCAGCCCCAGCATTTT
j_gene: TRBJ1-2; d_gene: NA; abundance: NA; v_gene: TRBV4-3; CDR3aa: CASSQDKIPNYGYTF; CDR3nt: TGCGCCAGCAGCCAAGATAAGATCCCTAACTATGGCTACACCTTC
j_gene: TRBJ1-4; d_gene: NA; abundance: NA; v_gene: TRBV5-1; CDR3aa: CASSLETLGEKLFF; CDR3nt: TGCGCCAGCAGCTTGGAGACATTAGGCGAAAAACTGTTTTTT
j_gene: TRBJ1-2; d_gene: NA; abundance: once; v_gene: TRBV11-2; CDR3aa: CASSLGQEINYGYTF; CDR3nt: TGTGCCAGCAGCTTAGGACAGGAGATTAACTATGGCTACACCTTC
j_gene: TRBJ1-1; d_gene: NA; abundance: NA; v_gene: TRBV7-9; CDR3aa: CASSSQVAVNTEAFF; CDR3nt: TGTGCCAGCAGCTCCCAGGTTGCGGTGAACACTGAAGCTTTCTTT
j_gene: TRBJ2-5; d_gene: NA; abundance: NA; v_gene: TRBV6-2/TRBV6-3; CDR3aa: CASSYSLATETQYF; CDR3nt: TGTGCCAGCAGTTACTCGTTGGCAACAGAGACCCAGTACTTC
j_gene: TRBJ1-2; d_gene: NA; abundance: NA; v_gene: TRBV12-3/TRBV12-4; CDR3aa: CASSPDGLNYGYTF; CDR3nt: TGTGCCAGCAGTCCTGACGGGTTGAACTATGGCTACACCTTC
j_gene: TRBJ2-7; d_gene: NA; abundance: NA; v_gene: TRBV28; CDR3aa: CASREKYEQYF; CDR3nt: TGTGCCAGCAGGGAAAAGTACGAGCAGTACTTC
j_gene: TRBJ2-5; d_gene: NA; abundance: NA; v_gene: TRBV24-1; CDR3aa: CATSVWGAGKETQYF; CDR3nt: TGTGCCACCAGTGTCTGGGGGGCCGGCAAAGAGACCCAGTACTTC
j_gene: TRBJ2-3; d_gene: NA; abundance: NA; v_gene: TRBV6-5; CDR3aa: CATSWRGRGFGTQYF; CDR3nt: TGTGCCACCAGCTGGAGGGGGCGCGGGTTTGGTACGCAGTATTTT
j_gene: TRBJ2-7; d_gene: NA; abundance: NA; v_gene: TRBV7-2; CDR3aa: CASSLVMGRDRDEQYF; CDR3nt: TGTGCCAGCAGCTTAGTAATGGGCAGGGACCGCGACGAGCAGTACTTC
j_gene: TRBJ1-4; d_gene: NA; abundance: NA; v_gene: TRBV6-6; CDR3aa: CASSYSRGWSLEKLFF; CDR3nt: TGTGCCAGCAGTTACAGTCGGGGGTGGAGCTTAGAAAAACTGTTTTTT
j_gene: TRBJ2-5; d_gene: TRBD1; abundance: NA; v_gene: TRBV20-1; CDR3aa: CSATGTDETQYF; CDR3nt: TGCAGTGCGACCGGGACAGACGAGACCCAGTACTTC
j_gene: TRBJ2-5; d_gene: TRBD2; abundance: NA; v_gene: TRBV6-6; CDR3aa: CASIVGGGGETQYF; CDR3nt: TGTGCCAGCATAGTCGGCGGCGGGGGGGAGACCCAGTACTTC
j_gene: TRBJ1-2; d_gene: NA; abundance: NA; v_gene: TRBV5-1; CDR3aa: CASSDPGGGYTF; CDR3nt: TGCGCCAGCAGCGACCCCGGGGGCGGCTACACCTTC
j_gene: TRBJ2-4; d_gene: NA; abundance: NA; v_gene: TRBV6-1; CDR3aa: CASSEADSQFLAKNIQYF; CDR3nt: TGTGCCAGCAGTGAGGCAGATTCGCAATTTCTAGCCAAAAACATTCAGTACTTC
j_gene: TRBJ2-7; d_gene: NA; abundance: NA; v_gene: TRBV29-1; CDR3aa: CSVVGTSYEQYF; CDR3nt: TGCAGCGTGGTGGGCACCTCCTACGAGCAGTACTTC
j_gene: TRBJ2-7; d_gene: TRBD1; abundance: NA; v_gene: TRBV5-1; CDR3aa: CASNFDREIYEQYF; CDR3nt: TGCGCCAGCAACTTTGACAGGGAAATTTACGAGCAGTACTTC
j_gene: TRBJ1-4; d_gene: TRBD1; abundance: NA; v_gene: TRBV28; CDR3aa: CASSTPDRARGEKLFF; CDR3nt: TGTGCCAGCAGTACTCCGGACAGGGCCCGGGGTGAAAAACTGTTTTTT
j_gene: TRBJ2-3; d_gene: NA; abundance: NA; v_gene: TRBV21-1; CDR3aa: CASVGDSTDTQYF; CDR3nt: TGTGCCAGCGTTGGGGATTCCACAGATACGCAGTATTTT
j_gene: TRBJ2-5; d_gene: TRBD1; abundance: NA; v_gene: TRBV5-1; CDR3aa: CASSLVGQVAETQYF; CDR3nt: TGCGCCAGCAGCTTGGTAGGACAGGTCGCGGAGACCCAGTACTTC
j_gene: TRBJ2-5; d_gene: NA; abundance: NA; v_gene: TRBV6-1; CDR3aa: CASRRQAGPLVETQYF; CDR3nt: TGTGCCAGCCGTCGCCAGGCAGGACCCTTGGTTGAGACCCAGTACTTC
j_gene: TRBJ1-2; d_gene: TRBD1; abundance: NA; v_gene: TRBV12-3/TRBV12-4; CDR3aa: CASSGREQGVSCGYTF; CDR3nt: TGTGCCAGCAGTGGAAGGGAACAGGGGGTTTCCTGTGGCTACACCTTC
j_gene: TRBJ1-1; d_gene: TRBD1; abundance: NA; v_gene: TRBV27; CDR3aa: CASSLGTGPNTEAFF; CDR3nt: TGTGCCAGCAGTTTAGGGACAGGGCCGAACACTGAAGCTTTCTTT
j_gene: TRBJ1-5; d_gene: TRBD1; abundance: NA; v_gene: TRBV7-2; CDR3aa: CASSLTGTRNQPQHF; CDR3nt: TGTGCCAGCAGCTTGACAGGGACGCGCAATCAGCCCCAGCATTTT